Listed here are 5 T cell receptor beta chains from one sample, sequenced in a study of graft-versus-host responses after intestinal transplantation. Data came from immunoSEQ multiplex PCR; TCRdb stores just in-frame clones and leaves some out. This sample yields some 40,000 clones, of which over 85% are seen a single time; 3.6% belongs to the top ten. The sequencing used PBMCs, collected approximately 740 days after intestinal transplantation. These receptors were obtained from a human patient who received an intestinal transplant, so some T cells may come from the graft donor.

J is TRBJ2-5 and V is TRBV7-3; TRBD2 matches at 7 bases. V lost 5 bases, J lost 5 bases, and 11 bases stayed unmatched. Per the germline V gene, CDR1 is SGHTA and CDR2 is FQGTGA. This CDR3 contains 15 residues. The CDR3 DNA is TGTGCCAGCAGCCCGTTAGCGGGCGGGATCGAGACCCAGTACTTC. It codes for CASSPLAGGIETQYF. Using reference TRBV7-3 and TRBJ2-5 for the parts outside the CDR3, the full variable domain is GAGVSQTPSNKVTEKGKYVELRCDPISGHTALYWYRQSLGQGPEFLIYFQGTGAADDSGLPNDRFFAVRPEGSVSTLKIQRTERGDSAVYLCASSPLAGGIETQYFGPGTRLLVL.

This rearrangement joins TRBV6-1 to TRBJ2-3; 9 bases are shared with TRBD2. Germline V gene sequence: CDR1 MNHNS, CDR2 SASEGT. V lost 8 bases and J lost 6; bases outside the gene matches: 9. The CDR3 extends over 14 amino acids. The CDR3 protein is CASESAGGRDTQYF. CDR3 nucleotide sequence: TGTGCCAGCGAGTCGGCGGGAGGGAGGGATACGCAGTATTTT.

For the CDR3, the DNA is TGTGCCAGCAGCGGACAGGGTCCCCTTTACGAGCAGTACTTC. It specifies CASSGQGPLYEQYF. The chain links TRBV5-6 to TRBJ2-7, with TRBD1 identical over 8 bases. Germline assignment: CDR1 SGHDT and CDR2 YYEEEE. V lost 4 bases and J lost 4; bases outside the gene matches: 7. The CDR3 has 14 amino acids.

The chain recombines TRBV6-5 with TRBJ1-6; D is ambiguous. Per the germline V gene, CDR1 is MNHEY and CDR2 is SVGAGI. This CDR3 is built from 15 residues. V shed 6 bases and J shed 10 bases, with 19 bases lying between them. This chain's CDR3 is CASSYNTLRRSPLHF. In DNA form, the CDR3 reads TGTGCCAGCAGCTATAACACCCTTCGGAGGTCACCCCTCCACTTT.

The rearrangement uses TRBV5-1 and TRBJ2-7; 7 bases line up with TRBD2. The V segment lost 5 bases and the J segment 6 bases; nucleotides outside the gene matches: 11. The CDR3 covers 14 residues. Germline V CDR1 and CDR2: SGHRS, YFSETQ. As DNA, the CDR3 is TGCGCCAGCAGGGGAGGGGATGGGATGGGCGAGCAGTACTTC. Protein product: CASRGGDGMGEQYF. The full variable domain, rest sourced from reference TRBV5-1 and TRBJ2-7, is KAGVTQTPRYLIKTRGQQVTLSCSPISGHRSVSWYQQTPGQGLQFLFEYFSETQRNKGNFPGRFSGRQFSNSRSEMNVSTLELGDSALYLCASRGGDGMGEQYFGPGTRLTVT.